A single sample is the source of the 5 T cell receptor beta chains below, sequenced in a study of human T cells and chemical hapten exposure. Using its own MiXCR run on the RACE reads, TCRdb lists one record per CDR3 protein. The sample consists of about 380,000 distinct CDR3 sequences, more than 4.5% of them appearing once. Time point in this sample: patch test 1, 2 weeks after DPC sensitization. Specified treatment: therapeutic diphenylcyclopropenone sensitization with weekly scalp DPC. Sequenced here: whole blood, sampled in connection with sensitization to the hapten diphenylcyclopropenone (DPC). These TCRs come from a woman aged 50 to 60 with alopecia areata. Some clones in this sample may be carry-over from other donors' samples.

This clonotype was recorded at least ten times. The chain is built from TRBV28 and TRBJ2-1, with unresolved D. This CDR3 spans 16 amino acids. CDR1 is MDHEN and CDR2 is SYDVKM in the germline V gene. V lost 7 bases and J lost 2, with 18 bases in between. The CDR3 protein is CASTVAIQLAYNEQFF. The CDR3 DNA follows: TGTGCCAGCACCGTTGCTATACAACTTGCCTACAATGAGCAGTTCTTC. The entire variable domain, with the rest obtained from reference TRBV28 and TRBJ2-1, is as follows: DVKVTQSSRYLVKRTGEKVFLECVQDMDHENMFWYRQDPGLGLRLIYFSYDVKMKEKGDIPEGYSVSREKKERFSLILESASTNQTSMYLCASTVAIQLAYNEQFFGPGTRLTVL.

V is TRBV12-3 or TRBV12-4 and J is TRBJ1-2; D unresolved. Between the trimmed V and J ends, which lost 0 bases and 2 bases, there was a span of 10 bases. The CDR3 spans 15 residues. The CDR3 here is CASSLAPSGNYGYTF. CDR3 nucleotide sequence: TGTGCCAGCAGTTTAGCCCCGTCTGGAAACTATGGCTACACCTTC.

In this sample, this clonotype turned up many times. CDR3 DNA: TGTGCCAGCAGCACAGGCCTAAGGACTGAAGCTTTCTTT. As protein: CASSTGLRTEAFF. The rearrangement joins TRBV12-3 or TRBV12-4 to TRBJ1-1; D is possibly TRBD1 (5 bases). The CDR3 covers 13 residues. The germline V and J ends were trimmed by 6 bases and 5 bases, with 13 bases remaining between them.

This clonotype was detected ten times or more. The chain carries TRBV7-9 and TRBJ1-6; TRBD1 agrees at 9 bases. Germline lookup yields CDR1 SEHNR and CDR2 FQNEAQ (reference sequence). CDR3 length equals 16 residues. J gave up 7 bases and V 2 bases, and 6 bases lay outside the gene matches. CDR3 loop: CASSLYSGTGNSPLHF. In DNA, the CDR3 is TGTGCCAGCAGCTTATACTCCGGGACAGGGAATTCACCCCTCCACTTT. Looking up the rest from reference TRBV7-9 and TRBJ1-6 gives the full variable domain: DTGVSQNPRHKITKRGQNVTFRCDPISEHNRLYWYRQTLGQGPEFLTYFQNEAQLEKSRLLSDRFSAERPKGSFSTLEIQRTEQGDSAMYLCASSLYSGTGNSPLHFGNGTRLTVT.

This clonotype was seen at least ten times. The J gene is TRBJ1-1, the V gene TRBV15; no firm D call. Germline V CDR1 and CDR2: LNHNV, YYDKDF (reference sequence). With 7 bases removed from V and 0 bases from J, the gap between germline ends came to 18 bases. The CDR3 spans 16 residues. Here the CDR3 reads CATTPGVGSLNTEAFF. CDR3 bases: TGTGCCACCACTCCGGGAGTGGGGAGCCTGAACACTGAAGCTTTCTTT.